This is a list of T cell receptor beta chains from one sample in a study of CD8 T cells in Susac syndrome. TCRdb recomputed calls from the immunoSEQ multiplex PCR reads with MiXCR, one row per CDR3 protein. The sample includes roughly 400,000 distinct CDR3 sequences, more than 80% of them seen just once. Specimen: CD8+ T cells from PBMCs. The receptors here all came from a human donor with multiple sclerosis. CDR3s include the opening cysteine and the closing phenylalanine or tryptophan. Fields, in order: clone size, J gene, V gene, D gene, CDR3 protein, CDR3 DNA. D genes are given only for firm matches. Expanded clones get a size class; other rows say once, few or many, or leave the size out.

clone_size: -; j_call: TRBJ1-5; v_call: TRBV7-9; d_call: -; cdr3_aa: CASSSPGNRDQPQHF; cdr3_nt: TGTGCCAGCAGTTCTCCAGGGAATCGGGATCAGCCCCAGCATTTT
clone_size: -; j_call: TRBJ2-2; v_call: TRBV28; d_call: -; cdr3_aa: CASTPFRQANTGELFF; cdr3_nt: TGTGCCAGCACCCCATTCCGGCAAGCGAACACCGGGGAGCTGTTTTTT
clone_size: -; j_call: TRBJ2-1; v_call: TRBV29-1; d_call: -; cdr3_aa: CSVEMGAYNEQFF; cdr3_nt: TGCAGCGTTGAGATGGGAGCTTACAATGAGCAGTTCTTC
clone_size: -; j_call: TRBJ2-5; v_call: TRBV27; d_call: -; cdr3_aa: CASSSIYTGETQYF; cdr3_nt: TGTGCCAGCAGTTCTATCTATACCGGAGAGACCCAGTACTTC
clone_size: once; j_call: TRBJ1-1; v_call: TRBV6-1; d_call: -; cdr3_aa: CASRNPGTENTEAFF; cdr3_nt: TGTGCCAGCAGAAACCCAGGGACGGAGAACACTGAAGCTTTCTTT
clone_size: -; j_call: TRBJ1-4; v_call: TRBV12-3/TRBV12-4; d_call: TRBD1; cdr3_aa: CASSPHRGLIEKLFF; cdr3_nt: TGTGCCAGCAGTCCCCACAGGGGGCTGATTGAAAAACTGTTTTTT
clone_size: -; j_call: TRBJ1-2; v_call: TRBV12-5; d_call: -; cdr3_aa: CASDNGTVGYTF; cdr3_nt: TGTGCTAGTGATAATGGGACGGTGGGCTACACCTTC
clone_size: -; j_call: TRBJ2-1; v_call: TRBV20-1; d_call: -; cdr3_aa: CSASRDPVIHNEQFF; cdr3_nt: TGCAGTGCTAGTAGGGACCCAGTAATCCACAATGAGCAGTTCTTC
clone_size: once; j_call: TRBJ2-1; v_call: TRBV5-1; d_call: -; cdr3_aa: CASSLGSRVGPYNEQFF; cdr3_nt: TGCGCCAGCAGCTTGGGGAGTCGGGTGGGCCCCTACAATGAGCAGTTCTTC
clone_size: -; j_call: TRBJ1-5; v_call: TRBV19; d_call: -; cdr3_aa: CASSIDLSPPYQPQHF; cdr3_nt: TGTGCCAGTAGTATAGATCTATCCCCCCCCTATCAGCCCCAGCATTTT
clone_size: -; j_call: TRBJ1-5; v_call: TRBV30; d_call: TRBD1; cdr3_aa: CAWSGTGAYNQPQHF; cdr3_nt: TGTGCCTGGAGCGGAACAGGGGCCTACAATCAGCCCCAGCATTTT
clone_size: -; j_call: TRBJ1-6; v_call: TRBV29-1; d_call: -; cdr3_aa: CSVFFGTSLHF; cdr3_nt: TGCAGCGTTTTTTTCGGGACATCCCTCCACTTT
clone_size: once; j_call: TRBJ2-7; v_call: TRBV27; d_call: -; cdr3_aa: CASSLGIGLGEQYF; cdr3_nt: TGTGCCAGCAGTTTGGGCATAGGACTTGGCGAGCAGTACTTC
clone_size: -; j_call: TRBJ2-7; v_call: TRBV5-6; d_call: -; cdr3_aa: CASSFAADGEQYF; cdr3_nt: TGTGCCAGCAGCTTCGCGGCGGACGGCGAGCAGTACTTC
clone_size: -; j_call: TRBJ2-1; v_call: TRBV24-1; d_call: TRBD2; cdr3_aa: CATSSGLANNEQFF; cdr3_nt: TGTGCCACCAGCTCGGGACTAGCGAACAATGAGCAGTTCTTC
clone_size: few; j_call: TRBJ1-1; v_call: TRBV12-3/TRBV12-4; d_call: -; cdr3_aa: CASSLGNEAFF; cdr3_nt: TGTGCCAGCAGTTTGGGAAATGAAGCTTTCTTT
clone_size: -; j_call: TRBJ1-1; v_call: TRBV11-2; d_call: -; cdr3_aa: CASSSDIFPGASTWNTEAFF; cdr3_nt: TGTGCCAGCAGCTCTGATATCTTTCCAGGGGCCTCTACCTGGAACACTGAAGCTTTCTTT
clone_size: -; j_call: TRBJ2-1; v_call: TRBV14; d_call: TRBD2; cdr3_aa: CASSQELVREIDNEQFF; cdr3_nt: TGTGCCAGCAGCCAAGAATTGGTGCGGGAGATTGACAATGAGCAGTTCTTC
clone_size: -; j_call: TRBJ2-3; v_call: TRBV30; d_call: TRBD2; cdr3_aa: CAWSWISGGPDTQYF; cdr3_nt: TGTGCCTGGAGTTGGATAAGCGGGGGGCCAGATACGCAGTATTTT
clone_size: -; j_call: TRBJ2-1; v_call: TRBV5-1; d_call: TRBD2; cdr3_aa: CASSSPPSGKEYNEQFF; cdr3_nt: TGCGCCAGCAGCTCCCCTCCTAGCGGGAAAGAATACAATGAGCAGTTCTTC
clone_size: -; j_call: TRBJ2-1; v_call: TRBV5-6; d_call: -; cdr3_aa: CASSLTGRRNEQFF; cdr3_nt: TGTGCCAGCAGCTTGACGGGACGGCGTAATGAGCAGTTCTTC
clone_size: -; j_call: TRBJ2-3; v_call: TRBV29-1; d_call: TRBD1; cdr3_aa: CSVEGTALRDTQYF; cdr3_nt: TGCAGCGTTGAGGGGACAGCTCTTAGGGATACGCAGTATTTT
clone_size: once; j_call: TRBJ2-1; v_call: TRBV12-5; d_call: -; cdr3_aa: CASGLVQTQSARLEQFF; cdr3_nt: TGTGCTAGTGGTTTGGTACAGACCCAGTCAGCCAGACTTGAGCAGTTCTTC
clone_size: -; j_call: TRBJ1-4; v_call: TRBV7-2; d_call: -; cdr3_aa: CASSLLGSNEKLFF; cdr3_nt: TGTGCCAGCAGCTTATTGGGTTCTAATGAAAAACTGTTTTTT
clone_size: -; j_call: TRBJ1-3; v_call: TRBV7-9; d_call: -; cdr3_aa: CASSSEISGNTIYF; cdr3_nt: TGTGCCAGCAGCTCAGAAATCTCTGGAAACACCATATATTTT
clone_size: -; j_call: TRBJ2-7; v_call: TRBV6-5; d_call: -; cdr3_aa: CASSYSNLNTFYEQYF; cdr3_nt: TGTGCCAGCAGTTACTCGAATCTCAACACCTTCTACGAGCAGTACTTC
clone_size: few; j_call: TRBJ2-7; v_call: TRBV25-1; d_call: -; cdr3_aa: CASSEHARGYEQYF; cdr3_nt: TGTGCCAGCAGTGAGCATGCTCGGGGGTACGAGCAGTACTTC
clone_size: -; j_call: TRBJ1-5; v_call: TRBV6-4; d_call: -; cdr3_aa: CASSDWATSQPQHF; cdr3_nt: TGTGCCAGCAGTGACTGGGCAACCAGTCAGCCCCAGCATTTT
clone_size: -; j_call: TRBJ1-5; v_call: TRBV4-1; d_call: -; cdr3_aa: CASSQAGVYSNQPQHF; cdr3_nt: TGCGCCAGCAGCCAAGCCGGGGTTTATAGCAATCAGCCCCAGCATTTT
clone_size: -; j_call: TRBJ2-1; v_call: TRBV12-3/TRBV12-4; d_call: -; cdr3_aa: CASSLFALPANEQFF; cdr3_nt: TGTGCCAGCAGTTTATTTGCGTTACCCGCCAATGAGCAGTTCTTC
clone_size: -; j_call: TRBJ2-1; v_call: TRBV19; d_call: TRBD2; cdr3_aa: CASSTTGTSGPYNEQFF; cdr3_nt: TGTGCCAGTAGTACGACCGGGACTAGCGGTCCCTACAATGAGCAGTTCTTC
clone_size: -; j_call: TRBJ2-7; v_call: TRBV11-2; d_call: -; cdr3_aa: CASSSFNEQYF; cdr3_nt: TGTGCCAGCAGCTCTTTTAACGAGCAGTACTTC
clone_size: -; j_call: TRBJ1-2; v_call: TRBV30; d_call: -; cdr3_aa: CAWRATVVDGYTF; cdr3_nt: TGTGCCTGGAGGGCAACGGTGGTCGACGGCTACACCTTC
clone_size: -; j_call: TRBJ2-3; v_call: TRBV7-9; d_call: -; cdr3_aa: CASLAWTASTDTQYF; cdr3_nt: TGTGCCAGTCTCGCTTGGACAGCAAGCACAGATACGCAGTATTTT
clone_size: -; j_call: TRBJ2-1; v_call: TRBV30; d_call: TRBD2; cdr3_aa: CAWDDSGGPFNEQFF; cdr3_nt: TGTGCCTGGGATGATAGCGGGGGGCCCTTTAATGAGCAGTTCTTC